The rows below give T cell receptor beta chains drawn from one sample of a study of CD8 T cells in ankylosing spondylitis. TCRdb processed the 5' RACE reads anew with MiXCR; each CDR3 protein has one entry. In the table there are roughly 260,000 distinct CDR3 sequences, 15% to 25% of which are singletons. The sequenced sample was blood, either unsorted or a sorted T cell fraction (not recorded which). The source is a male donor with ankylosing spondylitis or in good health (not recorded which). CDR3s include the opening cysteine and the closing phenylalanine or tryptophan. The D gene is left open where the match is weak. Expanded clones are given a class, and other clones once, few, many or no size at all.

D,V,size,J,CDR3,DNA
.,TRBV25-1,few,TRBJ2-2,CASRPGPSIAGELFF,TGTGCCAGCAGACCGGGACCTTCGATCGCCGGGGAGCTGTTTTTT
TRBD2,TRBV5-6,few,TRBJ2-1,CASSLNLGGAGYNEQFF,TGTGCCAGCAGCTTGAATCTCGGGGGGGCCGGGTACAATGAGCAGTTCTTC
TRBD1,TRBV5-1,.,TRBJ1-3,CASSVQGAPFSGNTIYF,TGCGCCAGCAGCGTTCAGGGGGCCCCTTTCTCTGGAAACACCATATATTTT
.,TRBV7-2,.,TRBJ2-1,CASSARTSLGNEQFF,TGTGCCAGCAGCGCTAGGACGTCCTTGGGGAATGAGCAGTTCTTC
.,TRBV20-1,many,TRBJ2-5,CSARDASFFGTQYF,TGCAGTGCTAGAGATGCATCCTTTTTTGGGACCCAGTACTTC
.,TRBV6-5,few,TRBJ2-3,CASSYDGTSTDTQYF,TGTGCCAGCAGTTACGACGGAACTAGCACAGATACGCAGTATTTT
.,TRBV5-1,.,TRBJ1-4,CASSPQTGSTNEKLFF,TGCGCCAGCAGCCCCCAAACAGGATCAACTAATGAAAAACTGTTTTTT
.,TRBV12-3/TRBV12-4,.,TRBJ2-1,CASSVRIGGSYNEQFF,TGTGCCAGCAGTGTACGTATCGGGGGTTCCTACAATGAGCAGTTCTTC
.,TRBV15,.,TRBJ1-3,CATSRDRGSSGNTIYF,TGTGCCACCAGCAGAGATCGAGGTAGCTCTGGAAACACCATATATTTT
.,TRBV6-5,many,TRBJ2-5,CASSRQVLETQYF,TGTGCCAGCAGTCGACAGGTGTTAGAGACCCAGTACTTC
TRBD2,TRBV10-3,few,TRBJ2-1,CAIGREGSTYNEQFF,TGTGCCATCGGACGGGAGGGTAGCACCTACAATGAGCAGTTCTTC
TRBD2,TRBV4-2,few,TRBJ2-1,CASSQNQPKRGDEQFF,TGTGCCAGCAGCCAAAACCAACCCAAGCGGGGCGATGAGCAGTTCTTC
TRBD1,TRBV20-1,.,TRBJ1-5,CSARDPGTGSNQPQHF,TGCAGTGCTAGAGACCCCGGGACAGGTAGCAATCAGCCCCAGCATTTT
.,TRBV6-1,many,TRBJ2-2,CASSVASTGELFF,TGTGCCAGCAGCGTAGCCAGCACCGGGGAGCTGTTTTTT
TRBD2,TRBV12-3/TRBV12-4,.,TRBJ2-1,CASSLWGLAAEQFF,TGTGCCAGCAGTTTATGGGGACTAGCGGCTGAGCAGTTCTTC
TRBD1,TRBV29-1,.,TRBJ2-3,CSVEVLPGQGAVTDTQYF,TGCAGCGTTGAAGTGTTACCGGGACAGGGGGCGGTCACAGATACGCAGTATTTT
.,TRBV18,once,TRBJ1-1,CASSPYLSENTEAFF,TGTGCCAGCTCACCTTACCTGTCAGAGAACACTGAAGCTTTCTTT
TRBD2,TRBV7-8,many,TRBJ2-1,CASSSRRTSGRIDEQFF,TGTGCCAGCAGCTCCCGGAGGACTAGCGGGAGGATTGATGAGCAGTTCTTC
.,TRBV7-6,many,TRBJ2-2,CASLLREAGELFF,TGTGCCAGTTTACTTAGGGAGGCCGGGGAGCTGTTTTTT
TRBD1,TRBV3-1,.,TRBJ1-6,CAIGQGASNSPLHF,TGTGCCATCGGACAGGGGGCGTCCAATTCACCCCTCCACTTT
.,TRBV7-3,.,TRBJ2-5,CASSRGPQETQYF,TGTGCCAGCAGCCGCGGTCCCCAAGAGACCCAGTACTTC
.,TRBV5-1,.,TRBJ2-5,CASTMGGTQETQYF,TGCGCCAGCACCATGGGGGGGACACAAGAGACCCAGTACTTC
TRBD2,TRBV5-1,few,TRBJ2-5,CASSLVAGPQETQYF,TGCGCCAGCAGCTTGGTAGCGGGGCCCCAAGAGACCCAGTACTTC
.,TRBV6-1,.,TRBJ2-3,CASSDFRASTDTQYF,TGTGCCAGCAGTGATTTCAGGGCGAGCACAGATACGCAGTATTTT
.,TRBV11-3,few,TRBJ2-3,CASSILQGSGTQYF,TGTGCCAGCAGTATATTGCAGGGTTCTGGTACGCAGTATTTT
.,TRBV10-3,.,TRBJ2-3,CAISAAPSTDTQYF,TGTGCCATCAGTGCAGCGCCTAGCACAGATACGCAGTATTTT
TRBD1,TRBV11-2,.,TRBJ2-5,CASSPDRAETQYF,TGTGCCAGCAGCCCAGACAGGGCGGAGACCCAGTACTTC
.,TRBV6-1,few,TRBJ2-2,CASTGLHTGELFF,TGTGCCAGCACGGGGTTGCACACCGGGGAGCTGTTTTTT
.,TRBV6-1,many,TRBJ2-3,CASDTQYF,TGTGCCTCAGATACGCAGTATTTT
TRBD1,TRBV5-1,few,TRBJ1-2,CASSQEGQYGYTF,TGCGCCAGCAGCCAAGAGGGACAGTATGGCTACACCTTC
TRBD1,TRBV20-1,.,TRBJ1-1,CSARIYRGLATEAFF,TGCAGTGCTAGAATCTACAGGGGGTTGGCCACTGAAGCTTTCTTT
.,TRBV29-1,.,TRBJ1-2,CSVDITSGGYTF,TGCAGCGTTGACATTACATCGGGCGGCTACACCTTC
TRBD2,TRBV5-1,many,TRBJ2-5,CASSTGTSEETQYF,TGCGCCAGCAGCACCGGGACTAGCGAAGAGACCCAGTACTTC
.,TRBV10-3,many,TRBJ1-1,CAISGEQLNTEAFF,TGTGCCATCAGTGGGGAACAGCTGAACACTGAAGCTTTCTTT
TRBD1,TRBV5-1,.,TRBJ2-5,CASSEGQGWETQYF,TGCGCCAGCAGCGAGGGACAGGGCTGGGAGACCCAGTACTTC
.,TRBV6-1,.,TRBJ1-2,CASSEGGRYGYTF,TGTGCCAGCAGTGAGGGGGGTCGCTATGGCTACACCTTC
TRBD2,TRBV5-1,.,TRBJ2-3,CASRSGLAVTDTQYF,TGCGCCAGCAGGTCGGGACTAGCGGTCACAGATACGCAGTATTTT
TRBD2,TRBV7-3,many,TRBJ2-1,CASSLEASGSTYNEQFF,TGTGCCAGCAGCTTAGAGGCTAGCGGGAGTACCTACAATGAGCAGTTCTTC
.,TRBV12-3/TRBV12-4,many,TRBJ2-2,CASSLDSRNTGELFF,TGTGCCAGCAGCCTCGACAGCAGGAACACCGGGGAGCTGTTTTTT
TRBD2,TRBV7-3,.,TRBJ2-2,CASSLRGGVSDTGELFF,TGTGCCAGCAGCTTAAGGGGAGGGGTTTCTGACACCGGGGAGCTGTTTTTT
.,TRBV3-1,.,TRBJ2-3,CASSRHVRTDTQYF,TGTGCCAGCAGTAGACACGTCCGCACAGATACGCAGTATTTT
TRBD1,TRBV12-3/TRBV12-4,few,TRBJ2-2,CASSLTGSTGELFF,TGTGCCAGCAGCCTGACAGGGAGCACCGGGGAGCTGTTTTTT
.,TRBV4-1,many,TRBJ2-2,CASSQDGGGANTGELFF,TGCGCCAGCAGCCAAGACGGTGGGGGGGCCAACACCGGGGAGCTGTTTTTT
.,TRBV7-3,.,TRBJ2-1,CASSLEGSSYNKQFF,TGTGCCAGCAGCTTGGAGGGGAGCTCCTACAATAAGCAGTTCTTC
TRBD1,TRBV27,few,TRBJ2-2,CASTNIRGYTGELFF,TGTGCCAGCACTAATATCAGGGGGTACACCGGGGAGCTGTTTTTT
.,TRBV18,.,TRBJ2-1,CASSPPLAAYNEQFF,TGTGCCAGCTCACCACCGCTAGCTGCCTACAATGAGCAGTTCTTC
TRBD1,TRBV12-3/TRBV12-4,many,TRBJ2-5,CASSPQGARETQYF,TGTGCCAGCAGTCCACAGGGGGCACGGGAGACCCAGTACTTC
.,TRBV5-1,few,TRBJ2-5,CASSLDPGAGETQYF,TGCGCCAGCAGCTTGGATCCGGGGGCAGGGGAGACCCAGTACTTC
.,TRBV27,few,TRBJ1-1,CASSWAWNTEAFF,TGTGCCAGCAGTTGGGCCTGGAACACTGAAGCTTTCTTT
.,TRBV20-1,.,TRBJ2-3,CSGTTGSSAGDTQYF,TGCAGTGGGACAACGGGAAGCTCGGCGGGAGATACGCAGTATTTT
.,TRBV6-2/TRBV6-3,.,TRBJ1-1,CASEGRHDEAFF,TGTGCCAGCGAAGGTCGGCATGATGAAGCTTTCTTT
.,TRBV18,.,TRBJ1-1,CASSPSPGAFF,TGTGCCAGCTCACCAAGCCCTGGGGCTTTCTTT
TRBD2,TRBV7-8,.,TRBJ2-1,CASSSSTSGMDPFYNEQFF,TGTGCCAGCAGCTCAAGCACTAGCGGGATGGACCCCTTTTACAATGAGCAGTTCTTC